This T cell receptor (beta chain) derives from a study of CD8 T cells in Susac syndrome. Study findings and constraints: The TCR sequencing and HLA analysis in the study involved a relatively small number of individuals, as the study acknowledged.

Relapsing-remitting disease, either stable or active, was present in the multiple sclerosis controls, who were treatment-naive patients. The germline V and J ends were trimmed by 6 bases and 5 bases, with 16 bases remaining between them. The CDR3 consists of 15 residues. Germline-derived CDR1 and CDR2 are SNHLY and FYNNEI. With regard to this clonotype: Antigen specificity is unknown.

The RNA input was roughly 0.5 to 1 ug, and it was reverse transcribed with random hexamers. The TCR beta CDR3 was amplified by immunoSEQ multiplex PCR across 54 Vbeta, 13 Jbeta. TCRdb analysed the immunoSEQ multiplex PCR reads with MiXCR anew, one entry per CDR3 protein. The data hold 200,000 or so distinct CDR3 sequences, with roughly 96% observed a single time. The V gene is TRBV2, the J gene TRBJ2-2, with D possibly being TRBD1 (5 bases). This clonotype originated in a human donor with multiple sclerosis. Sequencing was carried out using CD4+ T cells from PBMCs. The CDR3 spells CASSVRTPRTGELFF. CDR3 sequence (DNA): TGTGCCAGCAGCGTCAGGACACCTAGGACCGGGGAGCTGTTTTTT.